The entry below describes one TCR beta chain. Its antigen is unknown. No much larger clone exists at a distance of one base, and base qualities are not known. This specimen belongs to a study of T cell responses to AZD1222 COVID-19 vaccine (dated by TCRdb to the early 2020s). Background on the whole study: Because spike-specific TCR depth and breadth did not differ between the two schedules, AZD1222 recipients who got a second dose at roughly 4 weeks were pooled with those who got a second dose at roughly 12 weeks. Enrollment into the trials was organized by age into subgroups of 18-55, 56-69 and 70-plus years, and those subgroups contained roughly 150, 30 and 60 TCR-sequenced participants, respectively. TCR sequencing was performed for roughly 250 trial participants, of whom some 200 were given two doses of AZD1222 and 26 were given two doses of MenACWY control vaccine.

CDR1 and CDR2, per the germline V gene, are SQVTM and ANQGSEA. Spanning cysteine to phenylalanine, the CDR3 consists of 15 amino acids. Solely the CDR3 DNA is kept, with 45 bases framed from the first base. Trimming costs V 7 bases and J 1 base, and their ends lie 19 bases apart. This specimen's time point label, interpreted: baseline before first vaccination. The vaccinee samples were drawn from two UK trials, COV001 and COV002, one of which was a single-blind randomized controlled phase 2/3 trial testing AZD1222 (ChAdOx1 nCoV-19) in healthy adults. For TCRbeta chain sequencing, PBMC samples from trial participants were taken at day 0 and at day 28 after the second dose. The CDR3 regions of human TCRbeta chains were analyzed by immunosequencing. The paper's processing steps were these. Repertoire TCRs were checked for matches against a reference library of SARS-CoV-2-specific TCRs that had been generated using the MIRA antigen-specificity platform. Breadth was defined as the fraction of unique TCRs that were SARS-CoV-2-associated. Depth was defined as the fraction of total T cells that were SARS-CoV-2-associated. Using the MIRA data, each spike-specific TCR was mapped to the spike region that the TCR reacts to and placed in a CD4 or CD8 class. Log10-transformed breadth and depth values were compared by one-way ANOVA with Sidak's multiple comparisons tests. TCRdb retrieved this table from immuneACCESS and kept in-frame rearrangements only. Not all clones are present; in checked studies, unresolved V genes account for under half, and no reason is known for the remainder. D and trimming were read from the DNA, whereas the V and J calls and clone size are those reported in that table. The sample table records about 99,000 clones; roughly 90% of these occur just once. The ten largest clones add up to approximately 2.8% of the sample.

Broader findings and caveats from the paper: The 56-69-year group was small, and its depth increase did not reach significance, likely because of low power. Because no day 14 peak-response samples were available, repertoires were characterized only after the peak T cell response. After two AZD1222 doses, spike-specific TCR breadth and depth were significantly higher than at day 0 and than in MenACWY recipients. Only five or six AZD1222 recipients were SARS-CoV-2 seropositive at baseline, limiting conclusions about previously exposed vaccinees. Epitopes outside the regions mutated in the B.1.351 and B.1.1.7 variants were reportedly recognized by nearly half of the unique spike-specific TCRs. Participants were mostly white British and included more females than males, and it was suggested by the authors that clonal diversity may have been underestimated. CD4 TCRs associated with the vaccine covered the entire spike protein, and the dominant responses were in regions 160-218 and 743-854.

Sequences were derived from peripheral blood, sampled on day 0 of AZD1222 vaccination. The V gene is TRBV29-1 and the J gene is TRBJ1-1; TRBD1 might be the D gene, on 5 matching bases. The clonotype was recovered from an adult in good health. CDR3 sequence: CSAKVLPGPNTEAFF. The DNA is as follows: TGCAGCGCCAAGGTGCTGCCGGGACCGAACACTGAAGCTTTCTTT.